The T cell receptor beta chain described here comes from a study of blood T cell repertoires in COVID-19. Study overall: The United States, Italy and Spain supplied acute and convalescent COVID-19 samples. T cells, B-cell-depleted T cells, or PBMCs provided the cDNA or gDNA that served as material.

Per the germline V gene, CDR1 is MNHEY and CDR2 is SMNVEV (reference sequence). V was pared by 5 bases and J by 6 bases, with 10 bases between. The CDR3 has 13 amino acids. This clone was counted between two and nine times. In the original analysis: Amplification of reference gene primers was used by the study to estimate nucleated cell counts. Profiling relied on immunoSEQ multiplex PCR, and the TCRdb table lists in-frame clones only, not all of them. That table is the source of V, J and clone size, and D and trimming were worked out from the DNA. The sample has about 70,000 clones, roughly 80% seen once.

This chain uses TRBV27 with TRBJ1-4; D not certain. The TCR originated in a woman of 80 years or more with acute or convalescent COVID-19. The sequenced material came from peripheral blood. DNA of the CDR3: TGTGCCAGCAGTGCCGCCGGGGATGAAAAACTGTTTTTT. Its translation is CASSAAGDEKLFF.